Shown below are 30 T cell receptor beta chains from a single sample sequenced in a study of a mutant IDH1 vaccine in newly diagnosed glioma. Time point of the sample: week 35, safety follow-up. Each vaccine dose was 300 ug of mutant IDH1 20-mer peptide, with topical imiquimod. Profiling relied on immunoSEQ multiplex PCR, and the TCRdb table lists in-frame clones only, not all of them. The sample lists some 48,000 clones; roughly 84% were seen once. For these receptors, no antigen is known. The source material was PBMCs, sampled from a glioma patient whose treatment included an IDH1 peptide vaccine. The source is a man aged 35 to 55 with glioma.

This clone occurred a few times. The rearrangement joins TRBV7-9 to TRBJ2-7; D not resolved. The germline gives CDR1 SEHNR, CDR2 FQNEAQ (reference sequence). There are 14 residues in the CDR3. Trimming shortened V by 4 bases and J by 3 bases, and 13 bases separated the two germline ends. CDR3 DNA: TGTGCCAGCAGCTCGGGCTCCCAGGACTACGAGCAGTACTTC. This encodes CASSSGSQDYEQYF. The variable domain in full, completed from reference TRBV7-9 and TRBJ2-7, reads DTGVSQNPRHKITKRGQNVTFRCDPISEHNRLYWYRQTLGQGPEFLTYFQNEAQLEKSRLLSDRFSAERPKGSFSTLEIQRTEQGDSAMYLCASSSGSQDYEQYFGPGTRLTVT.

This chain uses TRBV5-4 with TRBJ2-1; weak D call: TRBD1 (5 bases). Germline values: CDR1 SGHNT, CDR2 YYREEE (reference sequence). V lost 0 bases and J lost 9, with 10 bases in between. This CDR3 has 13 amino acids. CDR3 sequence (DNA): TGTGCCAGCAGCTTGGTCGCAGGGCTTGAGCAGTTCTTC. Protein sequence: CASSLVAGLEQFF.

The chain uses TRBV27 and TRBJ2-7; 11 positions match TRBD1. The junction had 11 bases not matched to a gene; V was cut back by 5 bases and J by 2 bases. The CDR3 extends over 17 amino acids. In germline, CDR1 is MNHEY, CDR2 SMNVEV (reference sequence). The CDR3 loop is CASSLTLPGQGAYEQYF. In nucleotides, the CDR3 is TGTGCCAGCAGTCTAACGTTGCCGGGACAGGGGGCCTACGAGCAGTACTTC.

The chain couples TRBV7-9 to TRBJ1-6, with TRBD1 as a possible D gene (6 bases). CDR1 SEHNR and CDR2 FQNEAQ come from the germline V gene (reference sequence). Trimming left V 5 bases short and J 3 bases short, with 8 bases between. The CDR3 sequence is 14 residues long. This CDR3 is CASSRDIYNSPLHF. The CDR3 DNA sequence: TGTGCCAGCAGCCGGGACATCTATAATTCACCCCTCCACTTT.

The chain combines TRBV30 with TRBJ1-1; D is uncertain. The germline V gene has CDR1 GTSNPN and CDR2 SVGIG (reference sequence). The CDR3 totals 17 residues. Trimming cost V 5 bases and J 1 base, with 23 bases left between them. CDR3 DNA sequence: TGTGCCTGGTCGAGGATCCGAGTCGGCCGAAAGAACACTGAAGCTTTCTTT. It specifies CAWSRIRVGRKNTEAFF.

CDR3 region: CASSLRQGSDTQYF. Written as DNA, the CDR3 is TGTGCCAGCAGCTTAAGACAGGGTTCAGATACGCAGTATTTT. The chain joins TRBV11-2 to TRBJ2-3; 7 bases fit TRBD1. Looked up from germline, CDR1 is SGHAT and CDR2 is FQNNGV. The CDR3 is made up of 14 amino acids. Trimming took 2 bases from V and 4 from J; bases not matched to a gene: 3.

This rearrangement joins TRBV6-1 to TRBJ1-5; tentatively, D is TRBD1 (5 bases). This CDR3 is built from 15 residues. V gave up 3 bases and J gave up 1 base, with 10 bases separating them. Per the germline V gene, CDR1 is MNHNS and CDR2 is SASEGT. The CDR3 region has the DNA TGTGCCAGCAGTGACCAGGGATTAAGCAATCAGCCCCAGCATTTT. Translated, it gives CASSDQGLSNQPQHF.

The CDR3 DNA follows: TGCGCCAGCAGTGACGTGGCGGCTCACAATGAGCAGTTCTTC. Amino acids: CASSDVAAHNEQFF. The chain employs TRBV10-2 and TRBJ2-1; D call uncertain. Trimming stripped 3 bases from V and 5 bases from J, with 11 bases between. Germline V gives CDR1 WSHSY, CDR2 SAAADI. The CDR3 extends over 14 amino acids.

This clone was seen more than once but under ten times. The chain links TRBV6-1 to TRBJ2-7; possible D gene TRBD2, 6 bases. Trimming took 7 bases from V and 3 from J, leaving 10 bases between them. Germline V CDR1 and CDR2: MNHNS, SASEGT. CDR3 length: 12 amino acids. The CDR3 region has the DNA TGTGCCAGCATGGGACTTGGCTACGAGCAGTACTTC. It is translated as CASMGLGYEQYF.

As to this clone: The identical CDR3 is also encoded by other nucleotide sequences in the sample. The J gene is TRBJ2-7, the V gene TRBV5-1; D is unclear. CDR1 is SGHRS, CDR2 YFSETQ, per germline. The V and J ends lost 0 bases and 4 bases respectively, with 11 bases between them. CDR3 size: 14 residues. CDR3 loop: CASSLVVQPYEQYF. The CDR3 bases are TGCGCCAGCAGCTTGGTAGTACAGCCATACGAGCAGTACTTC. The full variable domain, its missing parts supplied by reference TRBV5-1 and TRBJ2-7, is KAGVTQTPRYLIKTRGQQVTLSCSPISGHRSVSWYQQTPGQGLQFLFEYFSETQRNKGNFPGRFSGRQFSNSRSEMNVSTLELGDSALYLCASSLVVQPYEQYFGPGTRLTVT.

The chain has TRBV6-1 and TRBJ1-5; weak D call: TRBD1 (6 bases). CDR3 size: 16 residues. The V gene's germline CDR1 is MNHNS and CDR2 SASEGT. V lost 2 bases to trimming and J lost 9 bases, with 20 bases between them. The CDR3 DNA follows: TGTGCCAGCAGTGAACACGGCGGGGACAACATGGGGCCCCAGCATTTT. It translates to CASSEHGGDNMGPQHF.

The rearrangement uses TRBV5-8 and TRBJ1-2; weak D call: TRBD1 (5 bases). Germline V lookup: CDR1 SGHTS, CDR2 YDEGEE. Between the trimmed V and J ends, which lost 1 base and 7 bases, there was a span of 11 bases. CDR3 length: 13 residues. The DNA of the CDR3 is TGTGCCAGCAGCTTGACCAGGGTGGGTGGCTACACCTTC. It codes for CASSLTRVGGYTF.

The chain has TRBV2 and TRBJ1-2; 11 bases map to TRBD1. V shed 6 bases, J shed 2 bases, and the junction held 5 bases outside the gene matches. The germline V gene has CDR1 SNHLY and CDR2 FYNNEI. CDR3 size: 15 residues. The CDR3 sequence is CASRAWTGGNYGYTF. The CDR3, as DNA: TGTGCCAGCAGGGCCTGGACAGGGGGCAACTATGGCTACACCTTC. Full variable domain (rest looked up from reference TRBV2 and TRBJ1-2): EPEVTQTPSHQVTQMGQEVILRCVPISNHLYFYWYRQILGQKVEFLVSFYNNEISEKSEIFDDQFSVERPDGSNFTLKIRSTKLEDSAMYFCASRAWTGGNYGYTFGSGTRLTVV.

The genes are TRBV7-2 and TRBJ2-3; D not certain. The V end was cut by 3 bases, the J end by 2 bases, with 3 bases between. Germline V gene lookup returns CDR1 SGHTA and CDR2 FQGNSA. The CDR3 runs 12 residues. In DNA form, the CDR3 reads TGTGCCAGCAGCTTTTACACAGATACGCAGTATTTT. It is translated as CASSFYTDTQYF.

This chain joins TRBV4-1 and TRBJ2-1, with a tentative D call TRBD2 (5 bases). Per germline, CDR1 MGHRA and CDR2 YSYEKL. The CDR3 is made up of 16 amino acids. The V end lost 1 base, the J end lost 0 bases, and 10 bases lay between the germline ends. The CDR3 DNA reads TGCGCCAGCAGCCAAGCCTTCGGAGGCTCCTACAATGAGCAGTTCTTC. Translated: CASSQAFGGSYNEQFF.

This chain links TRBV27 with TRBJ1-6; D is perhaps TRBD1 (5 bases). V dropped 0 bases and J dropped 9 bases, with 15 bases sitting between them. This CDR3 region has 16 residues. Germline values: CDR1 MNHEY, CDR2 SMNVEV (reference sequence). The CDR3 bases are TGTGCCAGCAGTTTATCGTGGCAGGGAACGGCTTCACCCCTCCACTTT. The encoded protein is CASSLSWQGTASPLHF.

Relative to its sample, this clone is medium-sized. As DNA, the CDR3 is TGTGCCAGCACCGCCCTAGCGGGGGGGGCAGATACGCAGTATTTT. It specifies CASTALAGGADTQYF. This chain uses TRBV28 with TRBJ2-3, with 12 bases that match TRBD2. The CDR3 is made up of 15 amino acids. Unmatched junction bases numbered 6, after V lost 7 bases and J lost 4 bases. In germline, CDR1 is MDHEN, CDR2 SYDVKM.

The chain combines TRBV5-1 with TRBJ2-5; the match to TRBD1 covers 7 bases. With V trimmed by 2 bases and J by 5 bases, 6 bases remained unmatched. The CDR3 has 14 residues. Germline CDR1 and CDR2: SGHRS and YFSETQ. CDR3 in amino acids: CASSFLGGEETQYF. The CDR3 nucleotides read TGCGCCAGCAGCTTTTTAGGGGGCGAGGAGACCCAGTACTTC.

The chain has TRBV29-1 and TRBJ1-2; 8 bases agree with TRBD1. The junction had 10 bases not matched to a gene; V was cut back by 3 bases and J by 7 bases. The CDR3 covers 14 residues. Germline V gene lookup returns CDR1 SQVTM and CDR2 ANQGSEA. CDR3 bases: TGCAGCGTTGAGGAGACAGGGGTAAAGGGTGGCTACACCTTC. Protein product: CSVEETGVKGGYTF. The entire variable domain, with the rest obtained from reference TRBV29-1 and TRBJ1-2, is as follows: SAVISQKPSRDICQRGTSLTIQCQVDSQVTMMFWYRQQPGQSLTLIATANQGSEATYESGFVIDKFPISRPNLTFSTLTVSNMSPEDSSIYLCSVEETGVKGGYTFGSGTRLTVV.

CDR3 sequence reads: CASGDASGGFQETQYF. The CDR3 bases are TGTGCCAGCGGGGATGCTAGCGGGGGGTTCCAAGAGACCCAGTACTTC. The chain links TRBV2 to TRBJ2-5; 11 bases agree with TRBD2. The CDR3 contains 16 residues. V lost 8 bases and J lost 1; bases outside the gene matches: 9. From germline, CDR1 is SNHLY and CDR2 FYNNEI. Full variable domain (rest looked up from reference TRBV2 and TRBJ2-5): EPEVTQTPSHQVTQMGQEVILRCVPISNHLYFYWYRQILGQKVEFLVSFYNNEISEKSEIFDDQFSVERPDGSNFTLKIRSTKLEDSAMYFCASGDASGGFQETQYFGPGTRLLVL.

This clone was seen just once. The rearrangement joins TRBV27 to TRBJ2-1, with 7 bases that match TRBD1. V trimming: 5 bases; J trimming: 9 bases; junction bases outside the gene matches: 7. The CDR3 runs to 13 residues. Per germline, CDR1 MNHEY and CDR2 SMNVEV (reference sequence). CDR3 DNA: TGTGCCAGCAGTATACAGGGGTACGGTGAGCAGTTCTTC. This encodes CASSIQGYGEQFF.

The CDR3 protein is CASSLKGRGNSGANVLTF. CDR3 DNA: TGTGCCAGCAGTTTAAAGGGTAGGGGAAACTCTGGGGCCAACGTCCTGACTTTC. The chain carries TRBV27 and TRBJ2-6; TRBD1 is a possible D gene (5 bases). CDR3 size: 18 residues. Germline-derived CDR1 and CDR2 are MNHEY and SMNVEV (reference sequence). V lost 2 bases to trimming and J lost 0 bases, with 14 bases between them.

The J gene is TRBJ1-6, the V gene TRBV4-1; 7 nucleotides agree with TRBD1. This CDR3 comprises 17 residues. The germline gives CDR1 MGHRA, CDR2 YSYEKL. Losses at the gene ends were 1 base for V and 5 bases for J; bases not matched to a gene: 8. The CDR3 here is CASSQGPAGQHNSPLHF. The CDR3 DNA reads as TGCGCCAGCAGCCAAGGCCCTGCGGGACAGCATAATTCACCCCTCCACTTT.

This clone is termed medium-sized. The chain joins TRBV15 to TRBJ2-1, with 12 positions matching TRBD2. Germline CDR1 reads LNHNV; CDR2 reads YYDKDF (reference sequence). The CDR3 consists of 16 residues. V trimming: 3 bases; J trimming: 4 bases; junction bases outside the gene matches: 4. This CDR3 is CATSRASGGDYNEQFF. CDR3 DNA sequence: TGTGCCACCAGCAGGGCTAGCGGGGGGGATTACAATGAGCAGTTCTTC.

V is TRBV6-1 and J is TRBJ2-7; TRBD1 matches at 9 bases. Trimming cost V 3 bases and J 4 bases; bases outside gene matches: 10. The V gene's germline CDR1 is MNHNS and CDR2 SASEGT. This CDR3 has 16 amino acids. The CDR3 sequence is CASSEEPGQGFYEQYF. In nucleotides, the CDR3 is TGTGCCAGCAGTGAGGAGCCGGGACAGGGTTTTTACGAGCAGTACTTC.

This clone has only one observation. The V gene is TRBV2, the J gene TRBJ2-7; D uncertain. V gave up 3 bases and J gave up 4 bases, with 7 bases separating them. This CDR3 is 12 amino acids long. CDR1 is SNHLY, CDR2 FYNNEI, per germline. The CDR3, as DNA: TGTGCCAGCAGTGATATGGGGTACGAGCAGTACTTC. It yields the protein CASSDMGYEQYF. The entire variable domain, with the rest obtained from reference TRBV2 and TRBJ2-7, is as follows: EPEVTQTPSHQVTQMGQEVILRCVPISNHLYFYWYRQILGQKVEFLVSFYNNEISEKSEIFDDQFSVERPDGSNFTLKIRSTKLEDSAMYFCASSDMGYEQYFGPGTRLTVT.

The rearrangement uses TRBV11-2 and TRBJ2-7; D is undetermined. V lost 8 bases, J lost 6 bases, and 23 bases lay in between. The CDR3 consists of 15 residues. CDR1 and CDR2 from the germline V gene are SGHAT and FQNNGV. Written as DNA, the CDR3 is TGTGCCAGCGCCCGGAACGTCGCCCTTTCTGGCGAGCAGTACTTC. It codes for CASARNVALSGEQYF. The full variable domain, in which reference TRBV11-2 and TRBJ2-7 provide the parts outside the CDR3, is EAGVAQSPRYKIIEKRQSVAFWCNPISGHATLYWYQQILGQGPKLLIQFQNNGVVDDSQLPKDRFSAERLKGVDSTLKIQPAKLEDSAVYLCASARNVALSGEQYFGPGTRLTVT.

This chain links TRBV7-9 with TRBJ2-7, with a weak D call TRBD2 (6 bases). Trimming took 5 bases from V and 3 from J, leaving 11 bases between them. This CDR3 contains 13 residues. From germline, CDR1 is SEHNR and CDR2 FQNEAQ (reference sequence). Written as DNA, the CDR3 is TGTGCCAGCAGCCCACCCGGGGGCTACGAGCAGTACTTC. This translates into CASSPPGGYEQYF.

Notes on this clone: Its ends do not fully match the called genes, so a read error is possible. For the CDR3, the DNA is TGTGCCGGCAGCCGCGGGACTAGCGGTTCTTACAATGAGCAGTTCTTC. The encoded protein is CAGSRGTSGSYNEQFF. The chain links TRBV5-4 to TRBJ2-1, with TRBD2 matching 11 bases. The CDR3 has 16 residues. Germline CDR1 is SGHNT and CDR2 is YYREEE (reference sequence).

The gene calls are TRBV30 and TRBJ1-4, with 7 bases matching TRBD1. This CDR3 region has 11 residues. J gave up 10 bases and V 5 bases, and 4 bases lay outside the gene matches. Germline values: CDR1 GTSNPN, CDR2 SVGIG (reference sequence). Here the CDR3 reads CAWGRGPKLFF. DNA for the CDR3: TGTGCCTGGGGGAGGGGGCCAAAACTGTTTTTT.